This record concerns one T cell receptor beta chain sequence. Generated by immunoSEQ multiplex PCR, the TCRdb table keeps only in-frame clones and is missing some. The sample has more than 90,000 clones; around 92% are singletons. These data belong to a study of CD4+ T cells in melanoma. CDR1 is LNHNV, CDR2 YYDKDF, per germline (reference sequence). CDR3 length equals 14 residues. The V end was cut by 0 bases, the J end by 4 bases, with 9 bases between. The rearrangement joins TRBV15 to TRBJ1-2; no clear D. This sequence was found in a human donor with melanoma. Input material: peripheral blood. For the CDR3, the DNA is TGTGCCACCAGCAGAGATCCGACAAGCTATGGCTACACCTTC. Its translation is CATSRDPTSYGYTF. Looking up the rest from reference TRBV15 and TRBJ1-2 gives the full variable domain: DAMVIQNPRYQVTQFGKPVTLSCSQTLNHNVMYWYQQKSSQAPKLLFHYYDKDFNNEADTPDNFQSRRPNTSFCFLDIRSPGLGDTAMYLCATSRDPTSYGYTFGSGTRLTVV.